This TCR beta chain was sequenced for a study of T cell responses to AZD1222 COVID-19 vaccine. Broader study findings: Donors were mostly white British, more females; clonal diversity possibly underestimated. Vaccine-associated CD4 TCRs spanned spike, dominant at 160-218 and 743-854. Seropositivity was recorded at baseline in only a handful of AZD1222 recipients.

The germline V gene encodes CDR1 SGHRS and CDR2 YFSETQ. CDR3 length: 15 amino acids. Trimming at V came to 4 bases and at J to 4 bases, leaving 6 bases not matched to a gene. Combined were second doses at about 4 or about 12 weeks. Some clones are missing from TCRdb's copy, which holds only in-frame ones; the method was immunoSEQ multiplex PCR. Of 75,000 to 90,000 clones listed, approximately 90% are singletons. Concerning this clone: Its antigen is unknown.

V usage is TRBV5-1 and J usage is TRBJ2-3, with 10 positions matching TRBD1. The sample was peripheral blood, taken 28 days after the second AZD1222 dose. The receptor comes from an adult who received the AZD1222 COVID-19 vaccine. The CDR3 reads CASSGTGDGADTQYF. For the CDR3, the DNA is TGCGCCAGCAGCGGGACAGGGGATGGGGCAGATACGCAGTATTTT.